A selection of T cell receptor beta chains follows, all from one sample in a study of blood T cell repertoires in COVID-19. Assay used: immunoSEQ multiplex PCR; TCRdb lists only in-frame clones, some missing. This repertoire shows 250,000 to 300,000 clones, 75% to 90% found once; its top ten account for 2% to 2.5%. The source material was peripheral blood. Receptors were obtained from a man over 45 with acute or convalescent COVID-19. The CDR3 runs from the conserved cysteine through the conserved F or W. D genes are given only for firm matches. Clone size is stated in some rows and not others, as once, few, many or a class when expanded.

TRBV5-1	TRBJ2-3	TRBD2	NA	TGCGCCAGCAGCTTGGGTAGCGGGAGAACAGATACGCAGTATTTT	CASSLGSGRTDTQYF
TRBV29-1	TRBJ1-5	TRBD1	NA	TGCAGCGGGTCGACAGGGCGGAATCAGCCCCAGCATTTT	CSGSTGRNQPQHF
TRBV7-9	TRBJ2-5	NA	NA	TGTGCCAGCAGCCCCTGGACACAGACTCTGTACTTC	CASSPWTQTLYF
TRBV6-5	TRBJ1-2	NA	NA	TGTGCCAGCAGCCCCGGGACTTTTGGCTACACCTTC	CASSPGTFGYTF
TRBV30	TRBJ1-5	TRBD1	NA	TGTGCCTGGAGTGTAAGGGGCAGGGGGGATCAGCCCCAGCATTTT	CAWSVRGRGDQPQHF
TRBV28	TRBJ1-2	NA	NA	TGTGCCAGCAGCCCAGGGGAAGTCTATGGCTACACCTTC	CASSPGEVYGYTF
TRBV24-1	TRBJ2-3	NA	NA	TGTGCCACCAGTGACCCTAGCACAGATACGCAGTATTTT	CATSDPSTDTQYF
TRBV6-6	TRBJ2-2	NA	NA	TGTGCCAGCAGTCGACACGGACAGGGAGGGGGAAGGGAGCTGTTTTTT	CASSRHGQGGGRELFF
TRBV2	TRBJ1-3	TRBD1	NA	TGTGCCAGCAGCGGGGACAGCTCTGGAAACACCATATATTTT	CASSGDSSGNTIYF
TRBV6-5	TRBJ1-5	NA	NA	TGTGCCAGCAGGGAGCTCGGGAGCAATCAGCCCCAGCATTTT	CASRELGSNQPQHF
TRBV13	TRBJ1-1	NA	NA	TGTGCCAGCAGCCAAACAGGGAGCACTGAAGCTTTCTTT	CASSQTGSTEAFF
TRBV9	TRBJ2-7	NA	NA	TGTGCCAGCAGCGTCAGGATATCAGGGTACGAGCAGTACTTC	CASSVRISGYEQYF
TRBV14	TRBJ2-7	NA	NA	TGTGCCAGCAGCCGGATAGGACAGCCTGACTACGAGCAGTACTTC	CASSRIGQPDYEQYF
TRBV5-1	TRBJ2-3	TRBD2	NA	TGCGCCAGCAGCCAAGGAAGCGGGGGGGTCACAGATACGCAGTATTTT	CASSQGSGGVTDTQYF
TRBV5-1	TRBJ1-1	TRBD1	NA	TGCGCCAGCAGCGCACAGACAGGGTTCACGGGGACTGAAGCTTTCTTT	CASSAQTGFTGTEAFF
TRBV5-1	TRBJ2-3	NA	NA	TGCGCCAGCAGCTTGGTGGCAGGGGATACGCAGTATTTT	CASSLVAGDTQYF
TRBV6-5	TRBJ1-4	TRBD1	NA	TGTGCCAGCAGGGACAGGGGGCGTGAAAAACTGTTTTTT	CASRDRGREKLFF
TRBV3-1/TRBV3-2	TRBJ1-4	NA	NA	TGTGCCAGCAGCTCTTACGGGGAAAAACTGTTTTTT	CASSSYGEKLFF
TRBV6-5	TRBJ2-5	TRBD2	NA	TGTGCCAGCAGTTGGGCGGCTAGCGGGGCCCCGGAGACCCAGTACTTC	CASSWAASGAPETQYF
TRBV6-6	TRBJ2-2	TRBD2	NA	TGTGCCAGCAGGAGGGAGGGGAACACCGGGGAGCTGTTTTTT	CASRREGNTGELFF
TRBV29-1	TRBJ2-4	TRBD1	NA	TGCAGCGTTGAAAAACGGACAGGCAGGGACATTCAGTACTTC	CSVEKRTGRDIQYF
TRBV9	TRBJ1-1	NA	NA	TGTGCCAGCAGCACTTCAGGGTTAAACACTGAAGCTTTCTTT	CASSTSGLNTEAFF
TRBV27	TRBJ1-2	NA	NA	TGTGCCAGCAGTTCCGGGGAGGACGGCTACACCTTC	CASSSGEDGYTF
TRBV2	TRBJ2-2	TRBD1	NA	TGTGCCAGCAGTGGACCTTGGACAGGGACGGGCACCGGGGAGCTGTTTTTT	CASSGPWTGTGTGELFF
TRBV14	TRBJ2-5	TRBD1	NA	TGTGCCAGCAGCCCCGGGACAGGGATTCCCCAAGAGACCCAGTACTTC	CASSPGTGIPQETQYF
TRBV15	TRBJ1-1	TRBD1	NA	TGTGCCACCAGCACTGGGGGAGACAGGGGCACTTTCTTT	CATSTGGDRGTFF
TRBV19	TRBJ1-5	NA	NA	TGTGCCAGTAGCGGGATATATAGCAATCAGCCCCAGCATTTT	CASSGIYSNQPQHF
TRBV10-2	TRBJ2-7	NA	NA	TGCGCCAGCACCGAGAGGACGGGGGAGCAGTACTTC	CASTERTGEQYF
TRBV5-1	TRBJ2-3	NA	NA	TGCGCCAGCAGCGGGGGGAACACAGATACGCAGTATTTT	CASSGGNTDTQYF
TRBV19	TRBJ1-1	NA	NA	TGTGCCAGTAGTATGAGTGAGAACACTGAAGCTTTCTTT	CASSMSENTEAFF
TRBV30	TRBJ2-7	TRBD2	NA	TGTGCCTGGAGTGTAGGGGGACTAGCCTACGAGCAGTACTTC	CAWSVGGLAYEQYF
TRBV6-6	TRBJ2-7	TRBD2	NA	TGTGCCAGCAGACCGGGGGGGGCCTACGAGCAGTACTTC	CASRPGGAYEQYF
TRBV3-1/TRBV3-2	TRBJ1-3	NA	NA	TGTGCCAGCAGCGAGACTTGGACAGCTTACTCTGGAAACACCATATATTTT	CASSETWTAYSGNTIYF
TRBV5-1	TRBJ2-7	NA	NA	TGCGCCAGCAGCTTGGTCGTGGCAGGGTCCTACGAGCAGTACTTC	CASSLVVAGSYEQYF
TRBV19	TRBJ2-7	TRBD1	NA	TGTGCCAGTAGCCGGGACAGGACTTCCTACGAGCAGTACTTC	CASSRDRTSYEQYF
TRBV5-4	TRBJ1-2	TRBD1	once	TGTGCCAGCAGCCAATTGGACAGGGCCCCTAACTATGGCTACACCTTC	CASSQLDRAPNYGYTF
TRBV19	TRBJ2-5	NA	NA	TGTGCCAGTAGTATCCCAGGGAGGGGGGAGACCCAGTACTTC	CASSIPGRGETQYF